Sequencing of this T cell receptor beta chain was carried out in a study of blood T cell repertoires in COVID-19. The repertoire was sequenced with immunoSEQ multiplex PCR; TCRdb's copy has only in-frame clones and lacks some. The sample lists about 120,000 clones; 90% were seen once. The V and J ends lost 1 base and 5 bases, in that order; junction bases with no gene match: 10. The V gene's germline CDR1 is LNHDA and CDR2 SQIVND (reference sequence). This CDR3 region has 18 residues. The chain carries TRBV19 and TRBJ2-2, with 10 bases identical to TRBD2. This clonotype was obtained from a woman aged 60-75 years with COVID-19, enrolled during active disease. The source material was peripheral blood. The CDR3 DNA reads TGTGCCAGTAGTATAGGTCTCGTAGCGGGGGGTGGAACCGGGGAGCTGTTTTTT. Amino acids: CASSIGLVAGGGTGELFF. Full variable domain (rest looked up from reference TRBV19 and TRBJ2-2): DGGITQSPKYLFRKEGQNVTLSCEQNLNHDAMYWYRQDPGQGLRLIYYSQIVNDFQKGDIAEGYSVSREKKESFPLTVTSAQKNPTAFYLCASSIGLVAGGGTGELFFGEGSRLTVL.